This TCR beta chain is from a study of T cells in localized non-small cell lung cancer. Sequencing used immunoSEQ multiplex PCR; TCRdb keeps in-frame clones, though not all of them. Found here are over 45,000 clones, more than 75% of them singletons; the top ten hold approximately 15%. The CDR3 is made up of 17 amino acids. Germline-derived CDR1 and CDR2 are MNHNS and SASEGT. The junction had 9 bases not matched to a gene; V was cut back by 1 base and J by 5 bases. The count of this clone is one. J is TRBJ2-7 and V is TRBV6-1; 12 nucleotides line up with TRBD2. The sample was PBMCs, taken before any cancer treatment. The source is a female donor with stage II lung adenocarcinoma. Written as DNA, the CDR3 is TGTGCCAGCAGTGAAGGAGCTAGCGGGGGGGCCAAAGACGAGCAGTACTTC. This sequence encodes CASSEGASGGAKDEQYF.